A selection of T cell receptor beta chains follows, all from one sample in a study of early stage breast cancer tumors. The method was immunoSEQ multiplex PCR; TCRdb's version includes in-frame clones alone and lacks a portion of them. The sample carries about 30,000 clones, 72% recorded once. The source material was blood. The receptor source for this set is a person aged 50-59 years with breast cancer. CDR3s include the opening cysteine and the closing phenylalanine or tryptophan. D genes are given only for firm matches. Clone size, where shown, is once, few, many, or a class for clones that have expanded.

d_call	v_call	j_call	clone_size	cdr3_length	cdr3_aa	cdr3_nt
.	TRBV7-9	TRBJ1-4	.	16	CASSLGKANTNEKLFF	TGTGCCAGCAGCTTAGGGAAGGCGAATACTAATGAAAAACTGTTTTTT
TRBD1	TRBV18	TRBJ1-1	.	17	CASSLLPGQGQNTEAFF	TGTGCCAGCTCACTACTTCCGGGACAGGGTCAGAACACTGAAGCTTTCTTT
.	TRBV5-6	TRBJ1-5	.	16	CASSYLATGGNQPQHF	TGTGCCAGCAGCTATCTCGCGACAGGCGGGAATCAGCCCCAGCATTTT
.	TRBV5-8	TRBJ2-5	once	13	CASSSVDKETQYF	TGTGCCAGCAGCTCGGTGGACAAAGAGACCCAGTACTTC
.	TRBV30	TRBJ2-2	once	16	CAWRPTFRTLTGELFF	TGTGCCTGGAGACCCACCTTCCGGACCCTAACCGGGGAGCTGTTTTTT
TRBD2	TRBV30	TRBJ2-7	.	12	CAGTSGTYEQYF	TGTGCCGGGACTAGCGGCACCTACGAGCAGTACTTC
TRBD2	TRBV2	TRBJ2-3	.	18	CASLAFTPGGGRTDTQYF	TGTGCCAGCCTCGCCTTCACCCCAGGCGGCGGGAGGACAGATACGCAGTATTTT
.	TRBV7-9	TRBJ2-6	.	15	CASFLAVPGANVLTF	TGTGCCAGCTTCTTGGCGGTGCCTGGGGCCAACGTCCTGACTTTC
TRBD1	TRBV9	TRBJ2-3	.	16	CASSVEGQGPTDTQYF	TGTGCCAGCAGCGTAGAGGGACAGGGCCCGACAGATACGCAGTATTTT
.	TRBV14	TRBJ2-1	few	11	CASARWNEQFF	TGTGCCAGCGCAAGGTGGAATGAGCAGTTCTTC
TRBD2	TRBV19	TRBJ2-6	.	21	CASSVLTSGRVRLPGANVLTF	TGTGCCAGTAGTGTCCTGACTAGCGGGAGGGTCAGGCTCCCTGGGGCCAACGTCCTGACTTTC
.	TRBV6-1	TRBJ1-1	.	15	CASSVFRAGNTEAFF	TGTGCCAGCAGCGTATTCCGGGCTGGAAACACTGAAGCTTTCTTT
.	TRBV30	TRBJ1-2	once	14	CAWSTVGATQGYTF	TGTGCCTGGAGTACCGTGGGGGCGACGCAGGGCTACACCTTC
.	TRBV19	TRBJ1-2	once	12	CASSNNNYGYTF	TGTGCCAGTAGTAACAATAACTATGGCTACACCTTC
.	TRBV7-2	TRBJ2-1	.	17	CASSSPWGLSSGNEQFF	TGTGCCAGCAGCTCTCCCTGGGGACTTTCCTCGGGCAATGAGCAGTTCTTC
TRBD1	TRBV10-3	TRBJ1-3	.	15	CAIRDRGQAGNTIYF	TGTGCCATCAGGGACAGGGGGCAGGCTGGAAACACCATATATTTT
TRBD2	TRBV2	TRBJ2-7	.	13	CASLGGVAGEKVF	TGTGCCAGCCTCGGGGGAGTAGCGGGGGAAAAGGTTTTC
TRBD2	TRBV9	TRBJ2-1	.	15	CASSVGLAGYNEQFF	TGTGCCAGCAGCGTAGGGCTAGCGGGATACAATGAGCAGTTCTTC
.	TRBV6-5	TRBJ1-1	medium-sized	14	CASSYSLMNTEAFF	TGTGCCAGCAGTTACTCATTGATGAACACTGAAGCTTTCTTT
.	TRBV11-2	TRBJ2-2	.	14	CASSFTRVGGELFF	TGTGCCAGCAGCTTTACGAGGGTAGGCGGGGAGCTGTTTTTT
TRBD2	TRBV7-8	TRBJ2-7	.	13	CASKVAGDYEQYF	TGTGCCAGCAAGGTAGCGGGAGACTACGAGCAGTACTTC
.	TRBV5-6	TRBJ2-5	.	16	CASSLLPGEGVETQYF	TGTGCCAGCAGCTTGTTGCCAGGGGAGGGGGTAGAGACCCAGTACTTC
.	TRBV5-8	TRBJ1-2	once	15	CASSLTRGSYRSYTF	TGTGCCAGCAGCTTGACAAGGGGGTCTTATCGGAGCTACACCTTC
.	TRBV7-8	TRBJ2-1	.	13	CASSLGDTAFRVF	TGTGCCAGCAGCTTAGGGGATACTGCTTTCCGGGTCTTC
TRBD2	TRBV27	TRBJ2-7	.	13	CASSMAGVYEQYF	TGTGCCAGCAGTATGGCGGGAGTATACGAGCAGTACTTC
.	TRBV28	TRBJ2-5	.	13	CASSLGGGETQYF	TGTGCCAGCAGTTTAGGGGGCGGAGAGACCCAGTACTTC
.	TRBV6-1	TRBJ1-5	.	11	CASGRDQPQHF	TGTGCCAGCGGAAGGGATCAGCCCCAGCATTTT
.	TRBV5-1	TRBJ2-2	few	12	CASRELSGELFF	TGCGCCAGCAGGGAGCTCAGCGGGGAGCTGTTTTTT
.	TRBV4-1	TRBJ2-7	.	15	CASSQDLDDGYEQYF	TGCGCCAGCAGCCAAGATCTGGACGACGGTTACGAGCAGTACTTC
.	TRBV6-6	TRBJ2-5	.	11	CASSLGETQYF	TGTGCCAGCAGTTTAGGGGAGACCCAGTACTTC
.	TRBV18	TRBJ2-5	.	13	CASTPWGGETQYF	TGTGCCAGCACCCCATGGGGAGGAGAGACCCAGTACTTC
TRBD2	TRBV19	TRBJ2-1	.	13	CASARTSENEQFF	TGTGCCAGTGCAAGGACTAGCGAGAATGAGCAGTTCTTC
TRBD1	TRBV11-3	TRBJ1-3	.	16	CASSLTGDTSGNTIYF	TGTGCCAGCAGCTTGACAGGGGATACCTCTGGAAACACCATATATTTT
.	TRBV7-3	TRBJ2-7	.	13	CASSQGPSYEQYF	TGTGCCAGCAGCCAGGGGCCTTCCTACGAGCAGTACTTC
TRBD2	TRBV28	TRBJ2-7	once	13	CASSFPEAGEQYF	TGTGCCAGCAGTTTCCCCGAAGCGGGGGAGCAGTACTTC
.	TRBV29-1	TRBJ1-2	.	12	CSVQGPNYGYTF	TGCAGCGTTCAGGGGCCTAACTATGGCTACACCTTC